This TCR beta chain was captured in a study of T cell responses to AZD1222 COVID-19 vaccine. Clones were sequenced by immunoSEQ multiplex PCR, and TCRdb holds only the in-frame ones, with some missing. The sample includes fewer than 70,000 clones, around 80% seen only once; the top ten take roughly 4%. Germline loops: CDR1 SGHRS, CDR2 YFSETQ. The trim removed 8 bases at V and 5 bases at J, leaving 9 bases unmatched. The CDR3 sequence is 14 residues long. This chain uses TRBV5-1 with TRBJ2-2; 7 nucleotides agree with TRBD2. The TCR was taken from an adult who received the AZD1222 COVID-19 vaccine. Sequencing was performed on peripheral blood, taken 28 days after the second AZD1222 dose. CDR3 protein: CARPWDGGTGELFF. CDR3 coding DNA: TGCGCCAGGCCGTGGGACGGGGGGACCGGGGAGCTGTTTTTT. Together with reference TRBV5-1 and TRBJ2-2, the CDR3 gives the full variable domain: KAGVTQTPRYLIKTRGQQVTLSCSPISGHRSVSWYQQTPGQGLQFLFEYFSETQRNKGNFPGRFSGRQFSNSRSEMNVSTLELGDSALYLCARPWDGGTGELFFGEGSRLTVL.